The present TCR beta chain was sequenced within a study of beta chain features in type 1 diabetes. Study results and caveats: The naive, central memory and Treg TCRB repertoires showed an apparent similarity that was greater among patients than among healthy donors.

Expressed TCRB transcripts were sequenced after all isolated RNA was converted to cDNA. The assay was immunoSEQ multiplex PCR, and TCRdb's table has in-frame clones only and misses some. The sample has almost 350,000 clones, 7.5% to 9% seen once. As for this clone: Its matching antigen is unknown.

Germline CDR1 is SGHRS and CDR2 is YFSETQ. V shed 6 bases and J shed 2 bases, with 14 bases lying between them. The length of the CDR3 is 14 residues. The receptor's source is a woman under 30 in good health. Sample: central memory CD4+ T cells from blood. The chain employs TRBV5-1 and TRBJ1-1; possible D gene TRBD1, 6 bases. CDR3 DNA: TGCGCCAGCAAATCCCAGGGGCAAAACACTGAAGCTTTCTTT. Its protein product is CASKSQGQNTEAFF.